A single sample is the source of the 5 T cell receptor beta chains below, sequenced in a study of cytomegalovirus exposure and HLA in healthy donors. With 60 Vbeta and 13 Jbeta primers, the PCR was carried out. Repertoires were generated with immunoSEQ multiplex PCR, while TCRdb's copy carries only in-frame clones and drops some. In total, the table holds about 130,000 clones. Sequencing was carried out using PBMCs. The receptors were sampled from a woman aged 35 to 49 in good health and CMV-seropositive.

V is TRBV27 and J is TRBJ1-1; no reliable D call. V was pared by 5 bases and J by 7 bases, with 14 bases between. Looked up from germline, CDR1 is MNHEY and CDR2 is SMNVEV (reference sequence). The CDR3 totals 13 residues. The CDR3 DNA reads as TGTGCCAGCAGTCCACTCCTGAGCTATGAAGCTTTCTTT. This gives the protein CASSPLLSYEAFF.

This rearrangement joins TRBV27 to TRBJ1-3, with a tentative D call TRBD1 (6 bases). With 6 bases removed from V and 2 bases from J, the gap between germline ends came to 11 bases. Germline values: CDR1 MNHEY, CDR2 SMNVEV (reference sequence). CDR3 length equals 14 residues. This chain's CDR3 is CASSPTGPGNTIYF. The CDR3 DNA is TGTGCCAGCAGCCCGACAGGCCCTGGAAACACCATATATTTT.

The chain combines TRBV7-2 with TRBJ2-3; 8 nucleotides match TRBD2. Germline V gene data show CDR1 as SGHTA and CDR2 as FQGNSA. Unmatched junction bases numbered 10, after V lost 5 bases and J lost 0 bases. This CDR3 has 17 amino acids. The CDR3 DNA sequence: TGTGCCAGCAGCCCCCCCAGCGGGGGATCGAGCACAGATACGCAGTATTTT. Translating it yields CASSPPSGGSSTDTQYF.

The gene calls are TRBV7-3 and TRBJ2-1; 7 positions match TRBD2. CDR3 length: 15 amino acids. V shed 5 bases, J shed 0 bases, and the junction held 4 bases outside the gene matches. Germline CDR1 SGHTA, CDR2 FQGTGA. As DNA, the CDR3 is TGTGCCAGCAGCCTAGCGGTGGGCTCCTACAATGAGCAGTTCTTC. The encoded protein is CASSLAVGSYNEQFF. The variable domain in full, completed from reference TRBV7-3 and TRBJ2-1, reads GAGVSQTPSNKVTEKGKYVELRCDPISGHTALYWYRQSLGQGPEFLIYFQGTGAADDSGLPNDRFFAVRPEGSVSTLKIQRTERGDSAVYLCASSLAVGSYNEQFFGPGTRLTVL.

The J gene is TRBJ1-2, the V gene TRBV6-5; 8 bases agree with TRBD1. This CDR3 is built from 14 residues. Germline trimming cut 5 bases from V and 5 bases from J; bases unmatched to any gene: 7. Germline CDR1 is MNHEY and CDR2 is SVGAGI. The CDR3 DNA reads TGTGCCAGCAGTCACCTGGGACAGGTTTATGGCTACACCTTC. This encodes CASSHLGQVYGYTF.